This T cell receptor (beta chain) was identified during a study of identical twins. Study results and caveats: Models, which agreed with sharing between unrelated individuals, nonetheless underestimated the out-of-frame TCR alpha sharing seen in monozygotic twins. Without tracking the same donors, conclusions rested on cross-sectional statistical analysis.

This clonotype was seen repeatedly, ten times or more. Antigen specificity is unknown. cDNA carried unique molecular identifiers, and a universal primer site was added by template switching. TCRdb redid the calling of the 5' RACE reads with MiXCR, one entry per CDR3 protein. The sample carries around 490,000 distinct CDR3 sequences, 20% to 25% recorded once. The V gene's germline CDR1 is ENHRY and CDR2 SYGVKD. V was shortened by 2 bases and J by 7 bases, with 15 bases between the two germline ends. The CDR3 loop spans 16 amino acids. The sample was also reused in another study, on yellow fever vaccine responses in identical twins. That paper notes: Twins' vaccine T cell response reportedly gave the appearance of partial convergence and partial personalization.

The chain has TRBV10-3 and TRBJ1-6; no clear D gene. The TCR was taken from a woman aged 18-35 years in good health. The material sequenced was CD4+ T cells sorted from blood. The CDR3, as DNA: TGTGCCATCAGTGAGGGGGTTACCAGTTGGAATTCACCCCTCCACTTT. Translating gives CAISEGVTSWNSPLHF.